One and the same sample provided the 26 T cell receptor beta chains below, sequenced in a study of T cell changes during pregnancy in multiple sclerosis. The method was immunoSEQ multiplex PCR; TCRdb's version includes in-frame clones alone and lacks a portion of them. The sample shows under 75,000 clones, approximately 90% of them seen only once. The sequencing used peripheral blood, collected in the third trimester of pregnancy. Source of these receptors: a female donor in good health, enrolled as a control in a pregnancy study.

The chain combines TRBV19 with TRBJ2-1; 14 nucleotides align to TRBD2. J was trimmed by 2 bases and V by 6 bases; bases with no gene match: 12. Per germline, CDR1 LNHDA and CDR2 SQIVND (reference sequence). This CDR3 region has 19 residues. Here the CDR3 DNA reads TGTGCCAGTAGGGAAAGGGGACTAGCGGGAGATTGGGCCTACAATGAGCAGTTCTTC. Its protein is CASRERGLAGDWAYNEQFF.

The V call is TRBV18, the J call TRBJ1-2, with a weak D call TRBD1 (6 bases). CDR1 KGHSH and CDR2 LQKENI come from the germline V gene. The CDR3 is 17 residues long. V lost 0 bases and J lost 2, with 16 bases in between. Here the CDR3 DNA reads TGTGCCAGCTCACCACCGCAACTAGGGGGTAGGAACTATGGCTACACCTTC. It translates to CASSPPQLGGRNYGYTF.

The rearrangement links TRBV6-6 to TRBJ2-3; possible D gene TRBD2, 5 bases. Trimming removed 6 bases from V and 8 bases from J, with 12 bases in between. CDR1 and CDR2 (germline): MNHNY, SVGAGI (reference sequence). The CDR3 has 12 residues. CDR3 protein: CASSTDWPTQYF. DNA of the CDR3: TGTGCCAGCAGCACGGACTGGCCTACGCAGTATTTT.

The chain recombines TRBV30 with TRBJ2-7; TRBD1 aligns across 12 bases. The CDR3 has 18 residues. The germline CDR1 and CDR2 sequences are GTSNPN and SVGIG (reference sequence). V lost 3 bases to trimming and J lost 1 base; unmatched junction nucleotides: 13. CDR3 nucleotide sequence: TGTGCCTGGAGCGCTCGGTGGGACAGGGGGCTCTCGTCCTACGAGCAGTACTTC. This codes for CAWSARWDRGLSSYEQYF.

The chain employs TRBV5-8 and TRBJ2-3; no clear D gene. V was cut by 4 bases and J by 1 base, with 10 bases left in between. The CDR3 runs to 14 residues. CDR1 is SGHTS and CDR2 is YDEGEE in the germline V gene. The CDR3 coding sequence is TGTGCCAGCAGCCGTCGCGGCGGCACAGATACGCAGTATTTT. This translates into CASSRRGGTDTQYF.

The chain recombines TRBV5-6 with TRBJ2-1; D is perhaps TRBD1 (6 bases). Per germline, CDR1 SGHDT and CDR2 YYEEEE. Trimming shortened V by 4 bases and J by 15 bases, and 26 bases separated the two germline ends. CDR3 length: 15 residues. CDR3: CASSPGRTATVGRFF. The CDR3 region has the DNA TGTGCCAGCAGCCCGGGTAGGACAGCCACAGTGGGGCGGTTCTTC.

The chain recombines TRBV2 with TRBJ1-4, with 7 nucleotides matching TRBD1. The CDR3 extends over 14 amino acids. The germline V gene has CDR1 SNHLY and CDR2 FYNNEI. With V trimmed by 6 bases and J by 5 bases, 6 bases remained unmatched. The CDR3 reads CASRWDSRNEKLFF. The CDR3 DNA is TGTGCCAGCAGGTGGGACAGCCGAAATGAAAAACTGTTTTTT.

This CDR3 is CATSRDIAGGGDTQYF. CDR3 DNA sequence: TGTGCCACCAGCAGAGATATAGCGGGAGGTGGGGATACGCAGTATTTT. This chain links TRBV15 with TRBJ2-3; TRBD2 matches 10 bases. This CDR3 region has 16 residues. The ends lost 0 bases at V and 6 bases at J; junction bases unmatched: 6. CDR1 is LNHNV and CDR2 is YYDKDF in the germline V gene (reference sequence).

The V gene is TRBV19, the J gene TRBJ2-7, with 7 nucleotides matching TRBD2. The germline V gene encodes CDR1 LNHDA and CDR2 SQIVND (reference sequence). CDR3 length equals 14 residues. The trim removed 3 bases at V and 4 bases at J, leaving 6 bases unmatched. CDR3 DNA: TGTGCCAGTAGTATGGGAGGGATATCGTACGAGCAGTACTTC. This gives the protein CASSMGGISYEQYF.

The chain joins TRBV5-1 to TRBJ1-2; unclear D gene. The CDR3 is 13 amino acids. Trimming cost V 0 bases and J 2 bases, with 5 bases left between them. Germline CDR1 reads SGHRS; CDR2 reads YFSETQ. The CDR3 bases are TGCGCCAGCAGCTTGGCTACGAACTATGGCTACACCTTC. This codes for CASSLATNYGYTF.

This clone has a single count. The chain joins TRBV11-3 to TRBJ2-5, with TRBD2 identical over 9 bases. After removal of 1 base from V and 11 bases from J, the junction contained 11 bases not matched to a gene. This CDR3 region has 15 residues. Per the germline V gene, CDR1 is SGHNT and CDR2 is YENEEA. The chain's CDR3 is CASSLAGGSSGRQYF. The CDR3 nucleotides are TGTGCCAGCAGCTTAGCTGGAGGGAGTAGCGGGAGACAGTACTTC.

The rearrangement joins TRBV29-1 to TRBJ2-5, with D possibly TRBD1 on 5 matching bases. The ends were cut back, 3 bases at V and 5 bases at J, with 10 bases in the middle. CDR1 is SQVTM, CDR2 ANQGSEA, per germline. The CDR3 is made up of 12 amino acids. The CDR3 here is CSVDTGSETQYF. The CDR3 DNA follows: TGCAGCGTTGACACAGGCTCGGAGACCCAGTACTTC.

The J gene is TRBJ1-1, the V gene TRBV11-1; no firm D call. The germline gives CDR1 SGHAT, CDR2 FQDESV (reference sequence). Trimming stripped 8 bases from V and 8 bases from J, with 15 bases between. The CDR3 has 12 amino acids. The CDR3 loop is CASGVPYREAFF. In DNA form, the CDR3 reads TGTGCCAGCGGAGTACCGTACCGCGAAGCTTTCTTT.

The chain couples TRBV2 to TRBJ1-4, with D hard to call. This CDR3 contains 16 residues. Germline-derived CDR1 and CDR2 are SNHLY and FYNNEI. The V end was cut by 8 bases, the J end by 8 bases, with 24 bases between. CDR3 in amino acids: CASVPGTNPGWEKLFF. The CDR3 DNA reads as TGTGCCAGCGTTCCAGGAACGAACCCAGGATGGGAAAAACTGTTTTTT.

This clone appeared a single time. The V call is TRBV7-2, the J call TRBJ2-1; a possible D gene is TRBD2 (6 bases). CDR1 is SGHTA and CDR2 is FQGNSA in the germline V gene. This CDR3 is built from 14 residues. V was pared by 5 bases and J by 4 bases, with 12 bases between. CDR3 amino acids: CASSPTGTYNEQFF. CDR3 coding DNA: TGTGCCAGCAGCCCGACCGGGACTTACAATGAGCAGTTCTTC.

The chain combines TRBV28 with TRBJ1-1; the match to TRBD1 covers 7 bases. The ends lost 5 bases at V and 1 base at J; junction bases unmatched: 7. The CDR3 sequence is 15 residues long. The germline V gene has CDR1 MDHEN and CDR2 SYDVKM. In DNA, the CDR3 is TGTGCCAGCAGTCTATCCCGGGACAGGAACACTGAAGCTTTCTTT. It translates to CASSLSRDRNTEAFF.

The chain is built from TRBV5-6 and TRBJ2-1; D perhaps matches TRBD2 (6 bases). Germline V CDR1 and CDR2: SGHDT, YYEEEE. This CDR3 contains 14 residues. V was shortened by 0 bases and J by 4 bases, with 8 bases between the two germline ends. This CDR3 reads CASSLVEGYNEQFF. CDR3 sequence (DNA): TGTGCCAGCAGCTTGGTGGAGGGATACAATGAGCAGTTCTTC.

The genes are TRBV11-3 and TRBJ1-1; D is undetermined. The CDR3 totals 12 residues. The V gene lost 4 bases and the J gene lost 5 bases, with 8 bases spanning the gap. CDR1 SGHNT and CDR2 YENEEA come from the germline V gene. The CDR3 sequence: CASSSQRTEAFF. The CDR3 coding sequence is TGTGCCAGCAGCTCCCAACGGACTGAAGCTTTCTTT.

The V call is TRBV27, the J call TRBJ2-2; D is ambiguous. The V end lost 5 bases, the J end lost 0 bases, and 13 bases lay between the germline ends. The CDR3 has 16 amino acids. CDR1 and CDR2 (germline): MNHEY, SMNVEV (reference sequence). The CDR3 DNA follows: TGTGCCAGCAGTCCTTTAGAGATATCGAACACCGGGGAGCTGTTTTTT. Amino acid sequence: CASSPLEISNTGELFF.

Only a few counts were recorded for this clone. The DNA for the CDR3 is TGTGCCAGCAGCGTAGGTGGCAGCGTGGAAGCTTTCTTT. Amino acids: CASSVGGSVEAFF. The V and J genes are TRBV9 and TRBJ1-1; no reliable D call. The V gene lost 0 bases and the J gene lost 8 bases, with 11 bases spanning the gap. From germline, CDR1 is SGDLS and CDR2 YYNGEE. CDR3 size: 13 residues.

This sequence joins TRBV6-6 and TRBJ2-7; 8 bases match TRBD2. The CDR3 extends over 14 amino acids. Looked up from germline, CDR1 is MNHNY and CDR2 is SVGAGI (reference sequence). The ends lost 0 bases at V and 3 bases at J; junction bases unmatched: 1. The DNA for the CDR3 is TGTGCCAGCAGTTACTCCCGGGGGGGCTACGAGCAGTACTTC. Amino acid sequence: CASSYSRGGYEQYF.

The V call is TRBV5-6, the J call TRBJ2-7; 13 nucleotides match TRBD2. V lost 5 bases, J lost 1 base, and 3 bases stayed unmatched. The germline V gene encodes CDR1 SGHDT and CDR2 YYEEEE. The CDR3 extends over 15 amino acids. The CDR3 DNA reads as TGTGCCAGCAGTCCGACTAGCGGGGGGTCCTACGAGCAGTACTTC. This encodes CASSPTSGGSYEQYF.

The J gene is TRBJ1-2, the V gene TRBV30, with 11 bases matching TRBD1. CDR1 GTSNPN and CDR2 SVGIG come from the germline V gene (reference sequence). V was pared by 2 bases and J by 2 bases, with 16 bases of the junction left unmatched. This CDR3 contains 19 residues. CDR3 sequence reads: CAWSYRTGTGGKGNYGYTF. As DNA, the CDR3 is TGTGCCTGGAGTTATAGAACCGGGACAGGGGGAAAAGGAAACTATGGCTACACCTTC.

The chain is built from TRBV5-1 and TRBJ1-2, with 10 bases lining up with TRBD1. The CDR3 is 13 residues long. Germline lookup yields CDR1 SGHRS and CDR2 YFSETQ. V was pared by 8 bases and J by 4 bases, with 5 bases of the junction left unmatched. The CDR3 loop reads CASAWDRGYGYTF. CDR3 nucleotides: TGCGCCAGTGCATGGGACAGGGGCTATGGCTACACCTTC.

The chain employs TRBV14 and TRBJ2-1; 7 bases line up with TRBD1. The ends lost 3 bases at V and 4 bases at J; junction bases unmatched: 6. CDR1 and CDR2 from the germline V gene are SGHDN and FVKESK. The CDR3 runs to 15 residues. The CDR3: CASSHSWTGYNEQFF. The CDR3 DNA sequence: TGTGCCAGCAGCCACTCCTGGACAGGTTACAATGAGCAGTTCTTC. Full variable domain (missing parts from reference TRBV14 and TRBJ2-1): EAGVTQFPSHSVIEKGQTVTLRCDPISGHDNLYWYRRVMGKEIKFLLHFVKESKQDESGMPNNRFLAERTGGTYSTLKVQPAELEDSGVYFCASSHSWTGYNEQFFGPGTRLTVL.

This chain connects TRBV30 to TRBJ1-5; D possibly corresponds to TRBD1 (5 bases). Deletions cut 2 bases from V and 0 bases from J, with 11 bases between. In germline, CDR1 is GTSNPN, CDR2 SVGIG (reference sequence). The CDR3 runs to 15 residues. The chain's CDR3 is CAWSRGSDSNQPQHF. The DNA for the CDR3 is TGTGCCTGGAGTAGGGGTTCGGATAGCAATCAGCCCCAGCATTTT. Full variable domain (outside the CDR3, taken from reference TRBV30 and TRBJ1-5): SQTIHQWPATLVQPVGSPLSLECTVEGTSNPNLYWYRQAAGRGLQLLFYSVGIGQISSEVPQNLSASRPQDRQFILSSKKLLLSDSGFYLCAWSRGSDSNQPQHFGDGTRLSIL.